This T cell receptor (beta chain) was obtained from a study of cytomegalovirus exposure and HLA in healthy donors. At the level of the study: Genetic ancestry analysis placed about 80% of the roughly 400 donors that were genotyped in the Caucasian-associated cluster. Study outcomes and limitations: The investigators catalogued 150 or so TCR beta chains as cytomegalovirus-associated.

Germline V gene sequence: CDR1 MNHEY, CDR2 SVGAGI. CDR3 size: 14 residues. V was pared by 5 bases and J by 6 bases, with 16 bases between. A multiplex PCR was run with 60 Vbeta primers and 13 Jbeta primers. The data were produced by immunoSEQ multiplex PCR, yet TCRdb's version contains in-frame clones alone and is incomplete. The sample contains around 110,000 clones, roughly 80% of which appear only once. This clone was found once. As yet, its antigen is unknown. The genes are TRBV6-5 and TRBJ1-2; D perhaps matches TRBD1 (6 bases). The material sequenced was PBMCs. The clonotype comes from a man aged 30-40 years in good health and CMV-seronegative. DNA for the CDR3: TGTGCCAGCAGTCCTACCGGGAGGGGGAATGGCTACACCTTC. Translating gives CASSPTGRGNGYTF.